This TCR beta chain was retrieved from a study of T cells in Graves' hyperthyroidism and ophthalmopathy (dated by TCRdb to the late 2010s). Context from the whole study: Peripheral blood was sampled at the time of initial diagnosis, prior to any treatment. A discovery cohort of approximately 100 patients, 43 with Graves' ophthalmopathy and 57 with stable Graves' hyperthyroidism, was used to find distinguishing TCR V-J signatures. Whether ophthalmopathy could be predicted prospectively was tested in an independent validation cohort made up of 18 hyperthyroidism patients plus 17 patients who later progressed to ophthalmopathy. For training and testing, the 100 or so patients in the discovery cohort were randomly divided in a 7:3 ratio. In addition, the study compared T-cell repertoires in thyroid tissue and in blood from six Graves' hyperthyroidism patients. After sampling, hyperthyroidism patients received methimazole starting at 30 mg daily, and ophthalmopathy patients received high-dose intravenous methylprednisolone. The paper reports TCR Vbeta CDR3 sequencing of roughly 140 peripheral blood samples: 43 ophthalmopathy, fewer than 80 hyperthyroidism and roughly 17 progressor patients. The paper's findings and limits, for the study overall: A model built on a 13 V-J signature distinguished ophthalmopathy from stable hyperthyroidism, reaching 85% to 90% sensitivity and under 84% specificity in cross-validation and 80%/75% in testing. Sample size was not statistically predetermined, and investigators were not blinded to group allocation. In validation, the model predicted progression to ophthalmopathy a median of approximately 6.6 months before onset, with roughly 68% sensitivity and just under 75% specificity. Most expanded thyroid clonotypes (frequency above 0.001) were also detected in blood, a finding suggesting that blood repertoires may reflect thyroid immune responses.

Ophthalmopathy patients had moderately to severely active disease, with a Clinical Activity Score of 3 or more, a NOSPECS grade of 4 or more, and a disease duration of less than 3 months. Any patient with an uncontrolled infection, another autoimmune disease, pregnancy or lactation was excluded. Clinical symptoms, serum thyroxine and TRAb, thyroid ultrasound, and orbital computed tomography formed the basis for the diagnoses. Ficoll-Paque density gradient centrifugation was used to isolate PBMCs from approximately 10 ml of fresh peripheral blood. Total RNA was extracted using Trizol reagent, and RNA quality was assessed on an Agilent 2100 Bioanalyzer. TCR beta CDR3 regions were amplified from RNA transcripts. A first-round RT-PCR of the TCR CDR3 used the HTBI primer set with the Qiagen OneStep RT-PCR kit. A second multiplex PCR round built the libraries, followed by size selection and purification. Sequencing of the libraries was done on an Illumina HiSeq2000 using paired-end 100 bp reads. The study's processing was this. SOAPnuke was used to process the raw data, with reads discarded if the reads contained adapters or uncalled bases, had a mean Phred below 15, or lacked an exact constant-primer or identifier match. COPE v1.2.5 was used to merge high-quality paired reads, and clonotypes were defined as unique nucleotide sequences. Clonotypes were aligned to IMGT TRBV, TRBD and TRBJ reference segments using MiTCR v1.1. Only V-J combinations with frequency above 0.0001, covering about 99% of repertoires, were analysed. The TCS score was defined as F50 (clonal expansion) divided by E x V (chaos), with BLOSUM62-based TCRdist calculated between CDR3 peptides within each V-J. Welch's t-statistics and random forest reduced 450 to 600 V-J features to 13, which were used in a naive Bayes classifier (R e1071). The Morisita-Horn index was used to measure how similar the thyroid and blood repertoires were. Clones were called with MiXCR by TCRdb after fastp trimmed the public reads at Q25, and only in-frame beta chains were retained. Every CDR3 protein is listed once, alongside the most common genes and DNA of its rows. These V and J calls originate from TCRdb's pipeline instead of the authors' own analysis. The sample table contains more than 55,000 distinct CDR3 sequences; only one count was recorded for about 53% of them. Approximately 3.4% of the sample belongs to the ten largest clones.

CDR1 and CDR2, looked up from the germline V gene, are LGHNA and YNFKEQ. The CDR3 extends over 15 residues, inclusive of both ends. Comment on this clonotype: What antigen it recognizes has not been identified. Likely a read error: the CDR3 ends without its conserved phenylalanine or tryptophan. It is unclear where the CDR3 begins or ends on the DNA, so no DNA is shown, and the CDR3 is as TCRdb lists it.

The sequenced sample was blood. This sequence originates from a woman aged 60 to 75 with Graves' ophthalmopathy. The sequence joins TRBV4-2 to TRBJ1-4. CDR3 reads: CASSQDAGTNEKPFL.